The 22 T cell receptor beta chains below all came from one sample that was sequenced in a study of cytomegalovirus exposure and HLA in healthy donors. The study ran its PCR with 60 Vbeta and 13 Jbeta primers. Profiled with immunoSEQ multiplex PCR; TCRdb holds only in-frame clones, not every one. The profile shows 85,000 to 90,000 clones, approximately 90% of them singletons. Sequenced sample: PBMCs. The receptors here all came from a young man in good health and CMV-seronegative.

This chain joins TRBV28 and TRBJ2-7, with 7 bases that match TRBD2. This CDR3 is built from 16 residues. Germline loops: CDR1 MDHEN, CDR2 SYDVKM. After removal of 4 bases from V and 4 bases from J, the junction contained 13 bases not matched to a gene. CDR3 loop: CASSSRWGLMGYEQYF. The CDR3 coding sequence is TGTGCCAGCAGTTCGCGCTGGGGACTAATGGGATACGAGCAGTACTTC.

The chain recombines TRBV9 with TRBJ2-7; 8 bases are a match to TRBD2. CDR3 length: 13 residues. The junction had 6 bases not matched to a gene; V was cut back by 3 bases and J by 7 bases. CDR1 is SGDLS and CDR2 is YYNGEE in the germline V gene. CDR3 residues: CASSAGTRGEQYF. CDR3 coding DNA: TGTGCCAGCAGCGCCGGGACTAGGGGGGAGCAGTACTTC.

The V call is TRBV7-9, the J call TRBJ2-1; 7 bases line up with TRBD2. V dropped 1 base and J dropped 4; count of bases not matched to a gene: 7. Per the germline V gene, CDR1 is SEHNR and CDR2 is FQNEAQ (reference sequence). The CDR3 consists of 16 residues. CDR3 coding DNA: TGTGCCAGCAGCTTAGATTCTCGGCGGGAGTACAATGAGCAGTTCTTC. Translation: CASSLDSRREYNEQFF.

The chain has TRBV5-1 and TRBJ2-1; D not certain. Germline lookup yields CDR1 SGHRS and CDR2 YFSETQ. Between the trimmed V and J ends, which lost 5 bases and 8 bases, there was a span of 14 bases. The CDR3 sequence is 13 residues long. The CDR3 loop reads CASSTPGLDEQFF. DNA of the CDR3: TGCGCCAGCAGTACCCCGGGTTTGGATGAGCAGTTCTTC.

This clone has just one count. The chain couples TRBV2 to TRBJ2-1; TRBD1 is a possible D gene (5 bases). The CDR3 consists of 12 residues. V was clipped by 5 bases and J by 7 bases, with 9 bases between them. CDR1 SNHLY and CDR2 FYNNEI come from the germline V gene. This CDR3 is CASSTRGNEQFF. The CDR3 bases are TGTGCCAGCAGTACAAGGGGAAATGAGCAGTTCTTC.

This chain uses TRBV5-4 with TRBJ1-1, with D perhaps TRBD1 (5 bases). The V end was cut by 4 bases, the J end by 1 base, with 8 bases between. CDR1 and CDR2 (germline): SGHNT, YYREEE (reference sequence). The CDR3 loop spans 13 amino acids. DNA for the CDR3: TGTGCCAGCAGCCAGACAGAGAACACTGAAGCTTTCTTT. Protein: CASSQTENTEAFF.

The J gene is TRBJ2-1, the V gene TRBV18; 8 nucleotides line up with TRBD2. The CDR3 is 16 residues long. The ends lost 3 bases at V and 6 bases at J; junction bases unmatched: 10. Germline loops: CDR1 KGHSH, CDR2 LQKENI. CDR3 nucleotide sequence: TGTGCCAGCTCACCTCTTGGGACTAGTTTCGGCAATGAGCAGTTCTTC. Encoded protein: CASSPLGTSFGNEQFF.

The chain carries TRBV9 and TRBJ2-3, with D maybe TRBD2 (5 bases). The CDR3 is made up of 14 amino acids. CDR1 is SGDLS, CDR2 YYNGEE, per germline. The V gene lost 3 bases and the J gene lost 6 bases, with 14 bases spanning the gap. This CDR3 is CASSALGQVDTQYF. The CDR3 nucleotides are TGTGCCAGCAGCGCACTAGGGCAGGTGGATACGCAGTATTTT.

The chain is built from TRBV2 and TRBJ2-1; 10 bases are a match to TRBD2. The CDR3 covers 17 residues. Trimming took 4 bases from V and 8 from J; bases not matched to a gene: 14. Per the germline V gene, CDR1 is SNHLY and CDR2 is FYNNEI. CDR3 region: CASSGGRGTSGNHEQFF. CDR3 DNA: TGTGCCAGCAGTGGGGGGCGGGGAACTAGCGGGAATCATGAGCAGTTCTTC.

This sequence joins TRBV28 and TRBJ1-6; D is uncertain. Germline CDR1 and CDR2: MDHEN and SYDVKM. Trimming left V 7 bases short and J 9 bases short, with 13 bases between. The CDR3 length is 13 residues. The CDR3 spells CASKVRSRSPLHF. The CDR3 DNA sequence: TGTGCCAGCAAGGTGCGGAGTCGTTCACCCCTCCACTTT.

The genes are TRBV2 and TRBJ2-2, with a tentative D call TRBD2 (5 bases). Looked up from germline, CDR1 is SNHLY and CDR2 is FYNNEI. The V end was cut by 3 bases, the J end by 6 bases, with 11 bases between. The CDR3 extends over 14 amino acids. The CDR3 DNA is TGTGCCAGCAGTGACGTTACCGGGGCCGGGGAGCTGTTTTTT. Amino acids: CASSDVTGAGELFF. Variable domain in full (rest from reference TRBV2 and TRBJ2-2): EPEVTQTPSHQVTQMGQEVILRCVPISNHLYFYWYRQILGQKVEFLVSFYNNEISEKSEIFDDQFSVERPDGSNFTLKIRSTKLEDSAMYFCASSDVTGAGELFFGEGSRLTVL.

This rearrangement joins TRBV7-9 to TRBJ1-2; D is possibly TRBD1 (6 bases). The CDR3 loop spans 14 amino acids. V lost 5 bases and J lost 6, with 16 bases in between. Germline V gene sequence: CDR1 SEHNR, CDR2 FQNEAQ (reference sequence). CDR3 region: CASSVRTDSNGYTF. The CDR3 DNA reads TGTGCCAGCAGCGTACGGACAGATAGTAATGGCTACACCTTC.

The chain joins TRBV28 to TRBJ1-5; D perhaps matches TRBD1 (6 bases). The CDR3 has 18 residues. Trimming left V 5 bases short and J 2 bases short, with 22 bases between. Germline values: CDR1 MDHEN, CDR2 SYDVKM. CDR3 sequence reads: CASSEGKVTAGGNQPQHF. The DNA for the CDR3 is TGTGCCAGCAGTGAGGGCAAAGTCACAGCAGGGGGCAATCAGCCCCAGCATTTT.

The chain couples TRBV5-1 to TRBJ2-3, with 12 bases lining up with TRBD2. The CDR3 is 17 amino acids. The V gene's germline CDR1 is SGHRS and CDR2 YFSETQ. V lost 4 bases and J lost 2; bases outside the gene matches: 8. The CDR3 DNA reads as TGCGCCAGCAGCATCGGTTCTAGCGGGAGGGCCACAGATACGCAGTATTTT. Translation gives CASSIGSSGRATDTQYF.

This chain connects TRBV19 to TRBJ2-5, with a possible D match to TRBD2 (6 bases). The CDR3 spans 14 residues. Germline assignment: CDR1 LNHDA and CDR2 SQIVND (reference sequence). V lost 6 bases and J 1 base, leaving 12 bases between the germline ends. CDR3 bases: TGTGCCAGTAGCCCAACGGGGGTCCAAGAGACCCAGTACTTC. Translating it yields CASSPTGVQETQYF.

The CDR3 nucleotides read TGCAGCGTTGACGACTCTGAGACCCAGTACTTC. Its protein is CSVDDSETQYF. The chain links TRBV29-1 to TRBJ2-5, with D uncertain. The CDR3 sequence is 11 residues long. Germline values: CDR1 SQVTM, CDR2 ANQGSEA. V was clipped by 3 bases and J by 5 bases, with 7 bases between them. Together with reference TRBV29-1 and TRBJ2-5, the CDR3 gives the full variable domain: SAVISQKPSRDICQRGTSLTIQCQVDSQVTMMFWYRQQPGQSLTLIATANQGSEATYESGFVIDKFPISRPNLTFSTLTVSNMSPEDSSIYLCSVDDSETQYFGPGTRLLVL.

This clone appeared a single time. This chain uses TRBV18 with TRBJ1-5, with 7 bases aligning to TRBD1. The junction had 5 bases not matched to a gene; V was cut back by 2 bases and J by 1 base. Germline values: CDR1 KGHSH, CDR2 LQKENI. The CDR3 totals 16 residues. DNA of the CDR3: TGTGCCAGCTCACCAACAGTACAGGGGAGCAATCAGCCCCAGCATTTT. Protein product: CASSPTVQGSNQPQHF.

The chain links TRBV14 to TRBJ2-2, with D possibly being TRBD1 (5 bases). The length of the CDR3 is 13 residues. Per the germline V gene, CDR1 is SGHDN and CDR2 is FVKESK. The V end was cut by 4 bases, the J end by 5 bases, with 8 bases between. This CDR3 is CASSLTDTGELFF. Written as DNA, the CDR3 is TGTGCCAGCAGCCTGACAGATACCGGGGAGCTGTTTTTT. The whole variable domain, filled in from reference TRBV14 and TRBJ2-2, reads EAGVTQFPSHSVIEKGQTVTLRCDPISGHDNLYWYRRVMGKEIKFLLHFVKESKQDESGMPNNRFLAERTGGTYSTLKVQPAELEDSGVYFCASSLTDTGELFFGEGSRLTVL.

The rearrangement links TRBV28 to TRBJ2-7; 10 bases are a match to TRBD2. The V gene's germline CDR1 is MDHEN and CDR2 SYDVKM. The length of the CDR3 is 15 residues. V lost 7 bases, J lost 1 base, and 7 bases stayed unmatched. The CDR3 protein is CASTPTSGRSYEQYF. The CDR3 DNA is TGTGCCAGCACCCCGACTAGCGGGCGTTCCTACGAGCAGTACTTC. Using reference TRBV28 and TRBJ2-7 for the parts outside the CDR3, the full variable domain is DVKVTQSSRYLVKRTGEKVFLECVQDMDHENMFWYRQDPGLGLRLIYFSYDVKMKEKGDIPEGYSVSREKKERFSLILESASTNQTSMYLCASTPTSGRSYEQYFGPGTRLTVT.

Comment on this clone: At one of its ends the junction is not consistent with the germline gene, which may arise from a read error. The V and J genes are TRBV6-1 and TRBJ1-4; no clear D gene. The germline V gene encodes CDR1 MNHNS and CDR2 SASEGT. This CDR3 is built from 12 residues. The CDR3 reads CATSPPNEKLFF. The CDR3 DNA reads TGTGCCACCAGTCCTCCTAATGAAAAACTGTTTTTT.

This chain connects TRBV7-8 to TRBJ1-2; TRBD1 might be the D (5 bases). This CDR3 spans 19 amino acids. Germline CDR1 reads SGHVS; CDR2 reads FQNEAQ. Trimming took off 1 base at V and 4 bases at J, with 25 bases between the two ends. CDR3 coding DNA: TGTGCCAGCAGCTTAGGGGTCTGGGGGGATCTTTCGGTTTTCTATGGCTACACCTTC. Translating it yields CASSLGVWGDLSVFYGYTF. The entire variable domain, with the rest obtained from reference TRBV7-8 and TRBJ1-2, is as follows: GAGVSQSPRYKVAKRGQDVALRCDPISGHVSLFWYQQALGQGPEFLTYFQNEAQLDKSGLPSDRFFAERPEGSVSTLKIQRTQQEDSAVYLCASSLGVWGDLSVFYGYTFGSGTRLTVV.

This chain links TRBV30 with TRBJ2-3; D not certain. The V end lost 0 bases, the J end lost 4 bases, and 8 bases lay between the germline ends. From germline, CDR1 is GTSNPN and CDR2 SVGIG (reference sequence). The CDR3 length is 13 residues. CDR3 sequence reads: CAWSVRQSDTQYF. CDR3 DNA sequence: TGTGCCTGGAGTGTACGTCAGTCAGATACGCAGTATTTT.